Listed here is a single T cell receptor (beta chain). The CDR3 is 13 residues long. Germline CDR1 SNHLY, CDR2 FYNNEI. V was trimmed by 2 bases and J by 11 bases, leaving 15 bases between them. The table came from immunoSEQ multiplex PCR; TCRdb's copy has only in-frame clones and leaves some out. The table shows 410,000 or so clones, with about 90% occurring only once. These data come from a study of Ad26.COV2.S vaccination and SARS-CoV-2 variants. Treatment given: roughly 20 received Ad26.COV2.S at low or high dose, single or two shots; several received placebo; per-sample allocation not given. It was on day 63 after the first vaccine or placebo injection that samples were taken.

The receptor was isolated from a person aged 18-60 years who received the Ad26.COV2.S COVID-19 vaccine or a placebo. The sample consisted of peripheral blood, taken in a trial of Ad26.COV2.S vaccine versus placebo. This chain uses TRBV2 with TRBJ1-1; TRBD1 is a possible D gene (6 bases). CDR3 protein: CASSEYVRGWAFF. In DNA, the CDR3 is TGTGCCAGCAGTGAATATGTAAGGGGGTGGGCTTTCTTT.